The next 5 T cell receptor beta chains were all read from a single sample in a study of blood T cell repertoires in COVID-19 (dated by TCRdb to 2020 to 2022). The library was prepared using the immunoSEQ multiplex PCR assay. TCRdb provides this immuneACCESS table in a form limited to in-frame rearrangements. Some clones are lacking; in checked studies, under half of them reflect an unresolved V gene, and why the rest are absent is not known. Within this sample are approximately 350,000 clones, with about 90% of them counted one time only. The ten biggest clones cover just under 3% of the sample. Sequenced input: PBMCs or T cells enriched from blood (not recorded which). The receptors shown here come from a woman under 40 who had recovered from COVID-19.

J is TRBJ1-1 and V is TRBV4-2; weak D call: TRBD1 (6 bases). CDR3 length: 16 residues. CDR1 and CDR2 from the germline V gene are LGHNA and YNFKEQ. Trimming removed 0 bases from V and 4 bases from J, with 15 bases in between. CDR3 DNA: TGTGCCAGCAGCCAAGATTATGCAGGGGTAAGCACTGAAGCTTTCTTT. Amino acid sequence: CASSQDYAGVSTEAFF.

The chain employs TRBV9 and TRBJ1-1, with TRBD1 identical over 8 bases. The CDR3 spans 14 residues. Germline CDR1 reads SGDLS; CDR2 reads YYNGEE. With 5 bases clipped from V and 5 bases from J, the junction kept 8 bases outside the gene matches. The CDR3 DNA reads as TGTGCCAGCAGAGCCGGACAGGGTAATACTGAAGCTTTCTTT. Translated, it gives CASRAGQGNTEAFF.

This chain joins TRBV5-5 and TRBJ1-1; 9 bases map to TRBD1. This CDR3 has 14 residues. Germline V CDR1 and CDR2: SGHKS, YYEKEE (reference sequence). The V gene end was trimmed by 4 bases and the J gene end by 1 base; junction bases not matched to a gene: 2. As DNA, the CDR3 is TGTGCCAGCAGCCACAGGGGGCAGAACACTGAAGCTTTCTTT. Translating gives CASSHRGQNTEAFF.

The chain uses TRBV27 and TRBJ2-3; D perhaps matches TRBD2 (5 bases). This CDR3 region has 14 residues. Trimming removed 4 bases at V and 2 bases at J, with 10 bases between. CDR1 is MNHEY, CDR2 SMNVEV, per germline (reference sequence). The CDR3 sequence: CASSSSGYTDTQYF. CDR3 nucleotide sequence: TGTGCCAGCAGTTCCAGCGGATACACAGATACGCAGTATTTT.

The CDR3 loop reads CSVSGTGDQPQHF. Written as DNA, the CDR3 is TGCAGCGTCTCCGGGACAGGGGATCAGCCCCAGCATTTT. The J gene is TRBJ1-5, the V gene TRBV29-1; 10 nucleotides agree with TRBD1. The CDR3 is made up of 13 amino acids. Germline CDR1 is SQVTM and CDR2 is ANQGSEA. The V gene end was trimmed by 6 bases and the J gene end by 5 bases; junction bases not matched to a gene: 4.